A selection of T cell receptor beta chains follows, all from one sample in a study of siplizumab effects on memory and regulatory T cells. The data were produced by immunoSEQ multiplex PCR, yet TCRdb's version contains in-frame clones alone and is incomplete. The sample comprises approximately 82,000 clones, 80% to 90% of which are singletons, and over 1.5% rests with the top ten. Sample: Tregs sorted from blood. The receptors derive from a human donor in good health. CDR3s include the opening cysteine and the closing phenylalanine or tryptophan. D genes are given only for firm matches. Clone size appears in some rows only: once, few, many, or a class for an expanded clone.

>few|.|13|TRBJ1-4|TRBV7-9
CASSQGSGEKLFF
TGTGCCAGCAGCCAAGGCTCGGGGGAAAAACTGTTTTTT
>.|.|11|TRBJ2-1|TRBV7-9
CASSELEEQFF
TGTGCCAGCAGCGAACTAGAAGAGCAGTTCTTC
>.|TRBD1|14|TRBJ1-2|TRBV5-1
CASSLLQGAGGYTF
TGCGCCAGCAGCTTGTTACAGGGGGCGGGTGGCTACACCTTC
>.|.|13|TRBJ1-1|TRBV2
CASSEQGNTEAFF
TGTGCCAGCAGTGAACAGGGGAACACTGAAGCTTTCTTT
>.|TRBD2|14|TRBJ2-1|TRBV6-5
CASSPSGGPNEQFF
TGTGCCAGCAGTCCTAGCGGGGGGCCTAATGAGCAGTTCTTC
>.|.|13|TRBJ1-5|TRBV2
CASMRAGNQPQHF
TGTGCCAGCATGAGGGCCGGCAATCAGCCCCAGCATTTT
>.|.|12|TRBJ2-7|TRBV7-2
CASSLGRYEQYF
TGTGCCAGCAGCTTAGGTCGCTACGAGCAGTACTTC
>.|TRBD1|15|TRBJ1-1|TRBV18
CASSPLRQGNTEAFF
TGTGCCAGCTCACCACTTAGACAGGGGAACACTGAAGCTTTCTTT
>.|TRBD2|16|TRBJ2-2|TRBV5-1
CASRGIAGTYTGELFF
TGCGCCAGCAGGGGAATAGCGGGGACATACACCGGGGAGCTGTTTTTT
>.|TRBD1|13|TRBJ2-7|TRBV6-6
CASRQGASYEQYF
TGTGCCAGCAGACAGGGGGCCTCCTACGAGCAGTACTTC
>.|.|11|TRBJ2-3|TRBV29-1
CSADTTDTQYF
TGCAGCGCGGACACCACAGATACGCAGTATTTT
>.|TRBD2|17|TRBJ2-3|TRBV6-1
CASSEEVAGAHRHTQYF
TGTGCCAGCAGTGAAGAGGTAGCGGGGGCTCACAGGCATACGCAGTATTTT
>.|.|12|TRBJ2-5|TRBV12-5
CASGLREETQYF
TGTGCTAGTGGTTTGAGGGAGGAGACCCAGTACTTC
>once|.|14|TRBJ1-2|TRBV15
CATSRDRQPYGYTF
TGTGCCACCAGCAGAGATAGGCAGCCCTATGGCTACACCTTC
>.|TRBD1|15|TRBJ1-1|TRBV5-1
CASSGPTGGETEAFF
TGCGCCAGCAGCGGACCGACAGGGGGGGAGACTGAAGCTTTCTTT
>.|.|14|TRBJ2-1|TRBV19
CASNLQGSYNEQFF
TGTGCCAGTAATTTGCAGGGGAGCTACAATGAGCAGTTCTTC
>.|.|13|TRBJ1-4|TRBV7-9
CASSLQYNEKLFF
TGTGCCAGCAGCTTGCAGTATAATGAAAAACTGTTTTTT
>.|.|12|TRBJ1-6|TRBV19
CASSRLGSPLHF
TGTGCCAGTAGTCGACTTGGGTCACCCCTCCACTTT
>.|.|14|TRBJ1-4|TRBV29-1
CSVETGLLNEKLFF
TGCAGCGTCGAGACGGGACTCCTAAATGAAAAACTGTTTTTT
>.|.|12|TRBJ1-1|TRBV5-1
CASSLVQGSAFF
TGCGCCAGCAGCCTGGTGCAGGGGTCCGCTTTCTTT
>.|TRBD1|15|TRBJ2-3|TRBV11-3
CASSPGQGTTDTQYF
TGTGCCAGCAGCCCGGGACAGGGGACCACAGATACGCAGTATTTT
>.|.|14|TRBJ1-5|TRBV5-4
CASSLAGERQPQHF
TGTGCCAGCAGCTTGGCAGGGGAGAGGCAGCCCCAGCATTTT
>once|TRBD1|16|TRBJ2-7|TRBV6-1
CASSEQGQGDPYEQYF
TGTGCCAGCAGTGAACAGGGACAGGGGGACCCCTACGAGCAGTACTTC
>once|.|15|TRBJ1-4|TRBV6-6
CASSRGGGNDEKLFF
TGTGCCAGCAGTCGGGGCGGGGGAAATGATGAAAAACTGTTTTTT
>.|TRBD2|16|TRBJ2-7|TRBV5-4
CASSPPASGGGYEQYF
TGTGCCAGCAGCCCTCCCGCTAGCGGGGGTGGCTACGAGCAGTACTTC
>.|TRBD1|16|TRBJ1-2|TRBV28
CASSPRTGGWSYGYTF
TGTGCCAGCAGTCCGCGGACAGGGGGCTGGAGCTATGGCTACACCTTC
>.|.|11|TRBJ2-7|TRBV11-2
CASSLVGEQHF
TGTGCCAGCAGCTTAGTTGGCGAGCAGCACTTC
>.|.|15|TRBJ1-2|TRBV15
CATSRDGVGAAGYTF
TGTGCCACCAGCAGAGATGGAGTCGGGGCGGCTGGCTACACCTTC
>.|TRBD1|16|TRBJ2-1|TRBV5-6
CASSFGQGASYNEQFF
TGTGCCAGCAGCTTCGGACAGGGGGCCTCCTACAATGAGCAGTTCTTC
>.|.|11|TRBJ2-3|TRBV20-1
CSASREDTQYF
TGCAGTGCTAGTAGAGAAGATACGCAGTATTTT
>.|TRBD1|12|TRBJ1-2|TRBV28
CATKTGGGGYTF
TGTGCCACCAAGACAGGGGGCGGTGGCTACACCTTC
>.|.|15|TRBJ2-2|TRBV19
CASSIGWAGPGELFF
TGTGCCAGTAGTATAGGGTGGGCAGGGCCCGGGGAGCTGTTTTTT
>.|.|14|TRBJ2-5|TRBV28
CASSPIHLVGTQYF
TGTGCCAGCAGTCCCATACACCTTGTCGGGACCCAGTACTTC
>.|TRBD2|15|TRBJ2-7|TRBV28
CASSTPGLATYEQYF
TGTGCCAGCAGTACTCCGGGACTAGCCACCTACGAGCAGTACTTC
>.|.|12|TRBJ2-7|TRBV10-2
CASSDSGPEQYF
TGCGCCAGCAGTGATTCAGGGCCCGAGCAGTACTTC
>.|.|14|TRBJ1-1|TRBV2
CASRVGQTNTEAFF
TGTGCCAGCAGAGTCGGACAGACTAACACTGAAGCTTTCTTT
>.|.|13|TRBJ1-1|TRBV6-5
CASSFSGNTEAFF
TGTGCCAGCAGTTTCTCGGGAAACACTGAAGCTTTCTTT
>.|.|12|TRBJ1-1|TRBV5-6
CASSRDFYEAFF
TGTGCCAGCAGCCGAGATTTTTATGAAGCTTTCTTT
>once|.|14|TRBJ2-4|TRBV7-6
CASSPGTWKNIQYF
TGTGCCAGCAGCCCCGGGACATGGAAAAACATTCAGTACTTC
>.|TRBD1|17|TRBJ1-2|TRBV19
CASSIPPPWTGLDGYTF
TGTGCCAGTAGTATACCACCGCCATGGACAGGGCTGGATGGCTACACCTTC
>once|TRBD2|15|TRBJ2-1|TRBV11-1
CASSPGLAGYNEQFF
TGTGCCAGCAGCCCCGGACTAGCGGGGTACAATGAGCAGTTCTTC
>.|.|14|TRBJ2-2|TRBV28
CASSFPRETGELFF
TGTGCCAGCAGTTTTCCCAGGGAAACGGGGGAGCTGTTTTTT
>.|.|11|TRBJ2-3|TRBV12-5
CASGLSLTQYF
TGTGCTAGTGGTCTCAGCCTTACGCAGTATTTT